One and the same sample provided the 4 T cell receptor beta chains below, sequenced in a study of graft-versus-host responses after intestinal transplantation. Graft material was processed, releasing intraepithelial and lamina propria lymphocytes. Assay: immunoSEQ multiplex PCR; the TCRdb copy retains only in-frame clones and omits some. The sample holds 40,000 or so clones, around 87% seen once. Sequenced material: ileum tissue, taken roughly 200 days after intestinal transplant. All receptors come from a human patient who received an intestinal transplant, so some T cells may come from the graft donor.

The rearrangement uses TRBV2 and TRBJ1-1; a possible D gene is TRBD1 (6 bases). V was shortened by 9 bases and J by 12 bases, with 20 bases between the two germline ends. The V gene's germline CDR1 is SNHLY and CDR2 FYNNEI. The CDR3 runs to 12 residues. The CDR3 coding sequence is TGTGCCAGTGACTACAGGGTAGGATCCCCTTTCTTT. Protein sequence: CASDYRVGSPFF.

J is TRBJ2-5 and V is TRBV30; the D gene is possibly TRBD2 (5 bases). There are 16 residues in the CDR3. CDR1 and CDR2 from the germline V gene are GTSNPN and SVGIG (reference sequence). V lost 0 bases to trimming and J lost 7 bases, with 21 bases between them. The CDR3 DNA reads TGTGCCTGGAGTGTAATGGGCTCTGGCTTAGGAGGGACCCAGTACTTC. Translation: CAWSVMGSGLGGTQYF. The variable domain in full, with the rest retrieved from reference TRBV30 and TRBJ2-5, is SQTIHQWPATLVQPVGSPLSLECTVEGTSNPNLYWYRQAAGRGLQLLFYSVGIGQISSEVPQNLSASRPQDRQFILSSKKLLLSDSGFYLCAWSVMGSGLGGTQYFGPGTRLLVL.

The rearrangement uses TRBV5-8 and TRBJ2-4; D perhaps matches TRBD1 (6 bases). V was cut by 6 bases and J by 8 bases, with 21 bases left in between. CDR1 is SGHTS and CDR2 is YDEGEE in the germline V gene. The CDR3 extends over 15 amino acids. The CDR3 sequence is CASTHPDSKGDIQYF. The CDR3, as DNA: TGTGCCAGCACTCACCCGGACAGCAAAGGGGACATTCAGTACTTC.

The chain links TRBV28 to TRBJ2-7, with D tentatively TRBD2 (6 bases). The germline V gene encodes CDR1 MDHEN and CDR2 SYDVKM. This CDR3 has 11 amino acids. V was clipped by 4 bases and J by 9 bases, with 10 bases between them. CDR3: CASSWWGGQYF. The CDR3 DNA is TGTGCCAGCAGTTGGTGGGGAGGGCAGTACTTC.